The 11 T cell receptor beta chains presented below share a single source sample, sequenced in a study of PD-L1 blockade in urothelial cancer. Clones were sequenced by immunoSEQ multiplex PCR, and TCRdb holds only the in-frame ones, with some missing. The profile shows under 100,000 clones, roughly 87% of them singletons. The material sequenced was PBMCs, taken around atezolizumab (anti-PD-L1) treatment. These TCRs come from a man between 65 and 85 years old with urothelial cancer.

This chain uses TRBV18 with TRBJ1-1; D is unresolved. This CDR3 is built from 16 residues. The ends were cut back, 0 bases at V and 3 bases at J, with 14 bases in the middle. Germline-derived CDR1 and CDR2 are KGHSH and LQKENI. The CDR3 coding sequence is TGTGCCAGCTCACCACCCGGCGTAGCGGGGTACACTGAAGCTTTCTTT. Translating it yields CASSPPGVAGYTEAFF.

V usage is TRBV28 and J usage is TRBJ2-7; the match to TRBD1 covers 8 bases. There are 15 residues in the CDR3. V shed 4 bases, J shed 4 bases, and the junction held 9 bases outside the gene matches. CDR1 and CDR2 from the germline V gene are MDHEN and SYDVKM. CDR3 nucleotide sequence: TGTGCCAGCAGTTCGACAGGGGAAAACCCTTACGAGCAGTACTTC. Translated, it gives CASSSTGENPYEQYF.

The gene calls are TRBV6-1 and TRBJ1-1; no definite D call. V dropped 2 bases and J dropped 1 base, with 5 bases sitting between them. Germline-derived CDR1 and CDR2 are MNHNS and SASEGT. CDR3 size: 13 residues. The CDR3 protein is CASSESWNTEAFF. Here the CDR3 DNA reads TGTGCCAGCAGTGAATCATGGAACACTGAAGCTTTCTTT.

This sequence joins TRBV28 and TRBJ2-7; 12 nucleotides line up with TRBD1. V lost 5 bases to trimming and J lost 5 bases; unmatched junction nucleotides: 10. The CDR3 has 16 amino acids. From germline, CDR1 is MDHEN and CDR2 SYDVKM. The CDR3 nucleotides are TGTGCCAGCAGTCCGTCAAAAGGGACAGGGGGCCACGAGCAGTACTTC. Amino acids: CASSPSKGTGGHEQYF.

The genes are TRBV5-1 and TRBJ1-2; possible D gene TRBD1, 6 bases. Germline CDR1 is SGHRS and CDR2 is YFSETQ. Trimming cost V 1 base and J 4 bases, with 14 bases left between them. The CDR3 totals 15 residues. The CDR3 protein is CASSLQGADSYGYTF. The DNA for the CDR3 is TGCGCCAGCAGCTTGCAGGGTGCGGACAGCTATGGCTACACCTTC.

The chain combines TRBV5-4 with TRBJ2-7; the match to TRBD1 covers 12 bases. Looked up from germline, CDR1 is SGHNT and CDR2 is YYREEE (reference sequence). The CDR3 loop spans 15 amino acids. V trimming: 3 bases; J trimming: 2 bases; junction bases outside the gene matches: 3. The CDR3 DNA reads TGTGCCAGCAGCTCCGGGACAGGGGGCACCTACGAGCAGTACTTC. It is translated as CASSSGTGGTYEQYF. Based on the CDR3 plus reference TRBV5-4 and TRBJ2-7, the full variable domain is ETGVTQSPTHLIKTRGQQVTLRCSSQSGHNTVSWYQQALGQGPQFIFQYYREEENGRGNFPPRFSGLQFPNYSSELNVNALELDDSALYLCASSSGTGGTYEQYFGPGTRLTVT.

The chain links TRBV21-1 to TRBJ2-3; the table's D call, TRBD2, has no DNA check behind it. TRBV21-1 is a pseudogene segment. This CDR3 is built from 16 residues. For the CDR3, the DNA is TGTGCCAGCAGCAAAGTGGAGGGGGGGATCACAGATACGCAGTATTTT. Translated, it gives CASSKVEGGITDTQYF.

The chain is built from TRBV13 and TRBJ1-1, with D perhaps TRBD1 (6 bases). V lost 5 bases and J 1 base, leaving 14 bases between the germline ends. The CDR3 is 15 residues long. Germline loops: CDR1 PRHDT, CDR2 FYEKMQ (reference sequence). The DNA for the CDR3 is TGTGCCAGCAGCCCAAACAGGGATCCGAACACTGAAGCTTTCTTT. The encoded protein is CASSPNRDPNTEAFF.

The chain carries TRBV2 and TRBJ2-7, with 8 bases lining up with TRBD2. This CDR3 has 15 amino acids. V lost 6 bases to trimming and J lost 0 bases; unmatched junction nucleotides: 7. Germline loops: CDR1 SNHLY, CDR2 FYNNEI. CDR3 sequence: CASRGSGGLSYEQYF. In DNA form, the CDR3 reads TGTGCCAGCAGGGGGAGCGGGGGCCTCTCCTACGAGCAGTACTTC.

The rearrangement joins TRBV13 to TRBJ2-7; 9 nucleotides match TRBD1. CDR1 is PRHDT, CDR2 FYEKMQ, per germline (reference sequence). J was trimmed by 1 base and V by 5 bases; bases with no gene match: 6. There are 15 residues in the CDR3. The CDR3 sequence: CASSASGTGSYEQYF. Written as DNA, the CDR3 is TGTGCCAGCAGCGCTTCCGGGACAGGGTCCTACGAGCAGTACTTC.

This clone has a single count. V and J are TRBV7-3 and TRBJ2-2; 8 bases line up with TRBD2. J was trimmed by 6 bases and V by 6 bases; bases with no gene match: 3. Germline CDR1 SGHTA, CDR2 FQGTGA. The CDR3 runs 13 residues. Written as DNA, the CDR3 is TGTGCCAGCAGTCCCGGGGGGGCCGGGGAGCTGTTTTTT. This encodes CASSPGGAGELFF.